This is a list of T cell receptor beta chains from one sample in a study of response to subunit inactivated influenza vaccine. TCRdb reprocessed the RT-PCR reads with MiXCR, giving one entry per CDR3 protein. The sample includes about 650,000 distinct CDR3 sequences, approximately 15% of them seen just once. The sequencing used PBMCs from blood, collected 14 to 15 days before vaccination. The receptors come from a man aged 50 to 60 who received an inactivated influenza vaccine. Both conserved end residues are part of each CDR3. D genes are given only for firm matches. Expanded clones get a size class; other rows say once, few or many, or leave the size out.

CDR3 protein: CASSSASNQPQHF
CDR3 DNA: TGTGCCAGCTCATCAGCGAGCAATCAGCCCCAGCATTTT
V gene: TRBV18
clone size: NA
J gene: TRBJ1-5
D gene: NA

CDR3 protein: CSASRPKVMPGELFF
CDR3 DNA: TGCAGTGCTTCGAGACCGAAAGTTATGCCCGGGGAGCTGTTTTTT
V gene: TRBV20-1
clone size: few
J gene: TRBJ2-2
D gene: NA

CDR3 protein: CASSFDRSRNQPQHF
CDR3 DNA: TGTGCCAGCAGTTTTGACCGTTCTAGGAATCAGCCCCAGCATTTT
V gene: TRBV28
clone size: few
J gene: TRBJ1-5
D gene: NA

CDR3 protein: CASSLQGWDYNEQFF
CDR3 DNA: TGTGCCAGCAGCTTGCAGGGTTGGGATTACAATGAGCAGTTCTTC
V gene: TRBV5-5
clone size: many
J gene: TRBJ2-1
D gene: NA

CDR3 protein: CASSPNRRNTEAFF
CDR3 DNA: TGTGCCAGCAGTCCGAACAGGAGGAACACTGAAGCTTTCTTT
V gene: TRBV27
clone size: NA
J gene: TRBJ1-1
D gene: NA

CDR3 protein: CSVTGGEDYGYTF
CDR3 DNA: TGCAGCGTCACAGGGGGCGAGGACTATGGCTACACCTTC
V gene: TRBV29-1
clone size: few
J gene: TRBJ1-2
D gene: TRBD1

CDR3 protein: CASSLTRLTDTQYF
CDR3 DNA: TGTGCCAGCAGTCTGACTAGACTAACAGATACGCAGTATTTT
V gene: TRBV7-2
clone size: NA
J gene: TRBJ2-3
D gene: NA

CDR3 protein: CASSLSGTQYF
CDR3 DNA: TGTGCCAGCAGCTTGTCTGGGACCCAGTACTTC
V gene: TRBV5-6
clone size: many
J gene: TRBJ2-5
D gene: NA

CDR3 protein: CASSLDPSGSFFF
CDR3 DNA: TGTGCCAGCAGCTTAGATCCTAGCGGGAGTTTTTTCTTC
V gene: TRBV11-2
clone size: NA
J gene: TRBJ2-1
D gene: TRBD2

CDR3 protein: CATRPRGGTNTEAFF
CDR3 DNA: TGTGCCACCAGACCCCGGGGGGGAACGAACACTGAAGCTTTCTTT
V gene: TRBV24-1
clone size: many
J gene: TRBJ1-1
D gene: NA

CDR3 protein: CASSLGALRSDTQYF
CDR3 DNA: TGTGCCAGCAGTTTAGGGGCTCTTCGGTCAGATACGCAGTATTTT
V gene: TRBV28
clone size: many
J gene: TRBJ2-3
D gene: NA

CDR3 protein: CASSLVGDRETQYF
CDR3 DNA: TGTGCCAGCAGCTTGGTCGGGGATCGGGAGACCCAGTACTTC
V gene: TRBV5-4
clone size: NA
J gene: TRBJ2-5
D gene: NA

CDR3 protein: CSAPDSGGADTQYF
CDR3 DNA: TGCAGTGCTCCTGATTCTGGGGGCGCAGATACGCAGTATTTT
V gene: TRBV20-1
clone size: many
J gene: TRBJ2-3
D gene: NA

CDR3 protein: CSAPSRGSGVDRAQYF
CDR3 DNA: TGCAGTGCTCCTTCGAGGGGTAGCGGGGTGGATCGGGCACAGTATTTT
V gene: TRBV20-1
clone size: NA
J gene: TRBJ2-3
D gene: TRBD2

CDR3 protein: CASSPLQGNGELFF
CDR3 DNA: TGTGCCAGCAGCCCCCTACAGGGGAACGGGGAGCTGTTTTTT
V gene: TRBV12-3/TRBV12-4
clone size: many
J gene: TRBJ2-2
D gene: TRBD1

CDR3 protein: CASRDGGDEAFF
CDR3 DNA: TGTGCCAGCCGGGACGGGGGGGATGAAGCTTTCTTT
V gene: TRBV7-6
clone size: few
J gene: TRBJ1-1
D gene: NA

CDR3 protein: CASSQGGWGQYF
CDR3 DNA: TGTGCCAGCAGTCAGGGCGGGTGGGGCCAGTACTTC
V gene: TRBV6-6
clone size: NA
J gene: TRBJ2-5
D gene: NA

CDR3 protein: CSAPGLAGRYEQYF
CDR3 DNA: TGCAGTGCGCCGGGACTAGCGGGACGGTACGAGCAGTACTTC
V gene: TRBV20-1
clone size: NA
J gene: TRBJ2-7
D gene: TRBD2

CDR3 protein: CASSQDPRDRTDTQYF
CDR3 DNA: TGCGCCAGCAGCCAAGACCCCCGGGACCGCACAGATACGCAGTATTTT
V gene: TRBV4-3
clone size: NA
J gene: TRBJ2-3
D gene: NA

CDR3 protein: CASSFAGQGTGELFF
CDR3 DNA: TGTGCCAGCAGTTTTGCGGGACAGGGGACCGGGGAGCTGTTTTTT
V gene: TRBV12-3/TRBV12-4
clone size: few
J gene: TRBJ2-2
D gene: TRBD1

CDR3 protein: CASSQGQRNGYEQFF
CDR3 DNA: TGTGCCAGCAGCCAAGGACAGCGTAATGGCTATGAGCAGTTCTTC
V gene: TRBV7-9
clone size: few
J gene: TRBJ2-1
D gene: NA

CDR3 protein: CASSLAGGDSQETQYF
CDR3 DNA: TGTGCCAGCAGTTTAGCGGGGGGTGACTCCCAAGAGACCCAGTACTTC
V gene: TRBV12-3/TRBV12-4
clone size: few
J gene: TRBJ2-5
D gene: NA

CDR3 protein: CASSQVTSGPTYEQYF
CDR3 DNA: TGCGCCAGCAGCCAAGTAACCTCCGGGCCAACCTACGAGCAGTACTTC
V gene: TRBV4-1
clone size: NA
J gene: TRBJ2-7
D gene: NA

CDR3 protein: CASSAPPTGPETQYF
CDR3 DNA: TGTGCCAGCAGCGCCCCTCCGACAGGGCCAGAGACCCAGTACTTC
V gene: TRBV5-5
clone size: few
J gene: TRBJ2-5
D gene: TRBD1

CDR3 protein: CASSPGLAKHNEQFF
CDR3 DNA: TGTGCCAGCAGCCCGGGACTAGCTAAGCACAATGAGCAGTTCTTC
V gene: TRBV5-4
clone size: NA
J gene: TRBJ2-1
D gene: TRBD2

CDR3 protein: CSANRLTYEQYF
CDR3 DNA: TGCAGTGCTAACAGGCTCACCTACGAGCAGTACTTC
V gene: TRBV20-1
clone size: few
J gene: TRBJ2-7
D gene: NA

CDR3 protein: CASSSTGGRAPSFYGYTF
CDR3 DNA: TGTGCCAGCAGCTCCACAGGGGGCCGGGCCCCATCCTTCTATGGCTACACCTTC
V gene: TRBV11-1
clone size: NA
J gene: TRBJ1-2
D gene: TRBD1

CDR3 protein: CASSLPANYEQYF
CDR3 DNA: TGTGCCAGCAGTTTACCCGCAAACTACGAGCAGTACTTC
V gene: TRBV28
clone size: NA
J gene: TRBJ2-7
D gene: NA

CDR3 protein: CSVGGLAGPPGELFF
CDR3 DNA: TGCAGCGTTGGCGGACTAGCGGGGCCCCCCGGGGAGCTGTTTTTT
V gene: TRBV29-1
clone size: NA
J gene: TRBJ2-2
D gene: TRBD2

CDR3 protein: CASRGPGANVLTF
CDR3 DNA: TGTGCCAGCAGAGGTCCTGGGGCCAACGTCCTGACTTTC
V gene: TRBV28
clone size: many
J gene: TRBJ2-6
D gene: NA

CDR3 protein: CATSRAGGLYEQYF
CDR3 DNA: TGTGCCACCAGCAGAGCGGGAGGGCTCTACGAGCAGTACTTC
V gene: TRBV15
clone size: many
J gene: TRBJ2-7
D gene: TRBD2

CDR3 protein: CASSLNARGAQHF
CDR3 DNA: TGTGCCAGCAGTTTGAACGCGAGGGGGGCCCAGCATTTT
V gene: TRBV28
clone size: NA
J gene: TRBJ1-5
D gene: NA

CDR3 protein: CASSPNLAGDTEQYF
CDR3 DNA: TGTGCCAGCTCACCAAACCTAGCGGGAGATACCGAGCAGTACTTC
V gene: TRBV18
clone size: NA
J gene: TRBJ2-7
D gene: TRBD2

CDR3 protein: CASGPRTSGRSSSYNEQFF
CDR3 DNA: TGTGCCAGCGGACCTCGGACTAGCGGGAGGTCTAGCTCCTACAATGAGCAGTTCTTC
V gene: TRBV6-1
clone size: NA
J gene: TRBJ2-1
D gene: TRBD2

CDR3 protein: CASSFGAPTGEGTDTQYF
CDR3 DNA: TGTGCCAGCAGCTTTGGGGCCCCTACAGGGGAAGGGACAGATACGCAGTATTTT
V gene: TRBV11-1
clone size: few
J gene: TRBJ2-3
D gene: TRBD1

CDR3 protein: CSVEDGGQPTDTQYF
CDR3 DNA: TGCAGCGTTGAAGATGGGGGCCAGCCCACAGATACGCAGTATTTT
V gene: TRBV29-1
clone size: NA
J gene: TRBJ2-3
D gene: NA

CDR3 protein: CASSYPALSSQYF
CDR3 DNA: TGTGCCAGCAGCTACCCCGCTCTTTCGAGCCAGTACTTC
V gene: TRBV7-2
clone size: NA
J gene: TRBJ2-5
D gene: NA

CDR3 protein: CASSYRTSGGRETQYF
CDR3 DNA: TGTGCCAGCAGTTATAGGACTAGCGGGGGGAGAGAGACCCAGTACTTC
V gene: TRBV27
clone size: few
J gene: TRBJ2-5
D gene: TRBD2

CDR3 protein: CASSLQGVRGTEAFF
CDR3 DNA: TGTGCCAGCAGTCTACAGGGGGTGCGGGGCACTGAAGCTTTCTTT
V gene: TRBV12-3/TRBV12-4
clone size: many
J gene: TRBJ1-1
D gene: TRBD1

CDR3 protein: CASSVVPGGHEQYF
CDR3 DNA: TGTGCCAGCAGCGTAGTCCCAGGGGGCCACGAGCAGTACTTC
V gene: TRBV9
clone size: many
J gene: TRBJ2-7
D gene: TRBD1

CDR3 protein: CATSAGGSYEQYF
CDR3 DNA: TGTGCCACCAGTGCTGGGGGCTCCTACGAGCAGTACTTC
V gene: TRBV24-1
clone size: NA
J gene: TRBJ2-7
D gene: NA

CDR3 protein: CASSPEGLSNQPQHF
CDR3 DNA: TGTGCCAGCTCACCTGAGGGGTTGAGCAATCAGCCCCAGCATTTT
V gene: TRBV18
clone size: few
J gene: TRBJ1-5
D gene: NA

CDR3 protein: CAISGLAGGYNEQFF
CDR3 DNA: TGTGCCATCAGCGGTCTAGCGGGAGGGTACAATGAGCAGTTCTTC
V gene: TRBV10-3
clone size: NA
J gene: TRBJ2-1
D gene: TRBD2

CDR3 protein: CASRRDSYSTDTQYF
CDR3 DNA: TGTGCCAGCAGACGGGACAGCTATAGCACAGATACGCAGTATTTT
V gene: TRBV12-3/TRBV12-4
clone size: NA
J gene: TRBJ2-3
D gene: TRBD1

CDR3 protein: CSARGAGMVRTEAFF
CDR3 DNA: TGCAGTGCTAGAGGAGCTGGGATGGTGAGGACTGAAGCTTTCTTT
V gene: TRBV20-1
clone size: few
J gene: TRBJ1-1
D gene: NA

CDR3 protein: CAISESPRPGARETQYF
CDR3 DNA: TGTGCCATCAGTGAGTCCCCTCGGCCGGGGGCTCGAGAGACCCAGTACTTC
V gene: TRBV10-3
clone size: many
J gene: TRBJ2-5
D gene: NA

CDR3 protein: CASSSEVSTYDQYF
CDR3 DNA: TGTGCCAGCAGTTCCGAGGTATCGACCTACGACCAGTACTTC
V gene: TRBV7-9
clone size: NA
J gene: TRBJ2-7
D gene: NA

CDR3 protein: CSCSGEQTQYF
CDR3 DNA: TGCAGCTGCTCTGGGGAGCAGACGCAGTATTTT
V gene: TRBV29-1
clone size: NA
J gene: TRBJ2-3
D gene: NA

CDR3 protein: CSAREYNEQFF
CDR3 DNA: TGCAGTGCTAGAGAATACAATGAGCAGTTCTTC
V gene: TRBV20-1
clone size: NA
J gene: TRBJ2-1
D gene: NA

CDR3 protein: CASSPATRVNTGELFF
CDR3 DNA: TGTGCCAGCAGCCCAGCGACTAGGGTTAACACCGGGGAGCTGTTTTTT
V gene: TRBV9
clone size: few
J gene: TRBJ2-2
D gene: NA

CDR3 protein: CSVEEARTGSSYNEQFF
CDR3 DNA: TGCAGCGTTGAAGAGGCACGGACAGGGAGCTCCTACAATGAGCAGTTCTTC
V gene: TRBV29-1
clone size: many
J gene: TRBJ2-1
D gene: TRBD1